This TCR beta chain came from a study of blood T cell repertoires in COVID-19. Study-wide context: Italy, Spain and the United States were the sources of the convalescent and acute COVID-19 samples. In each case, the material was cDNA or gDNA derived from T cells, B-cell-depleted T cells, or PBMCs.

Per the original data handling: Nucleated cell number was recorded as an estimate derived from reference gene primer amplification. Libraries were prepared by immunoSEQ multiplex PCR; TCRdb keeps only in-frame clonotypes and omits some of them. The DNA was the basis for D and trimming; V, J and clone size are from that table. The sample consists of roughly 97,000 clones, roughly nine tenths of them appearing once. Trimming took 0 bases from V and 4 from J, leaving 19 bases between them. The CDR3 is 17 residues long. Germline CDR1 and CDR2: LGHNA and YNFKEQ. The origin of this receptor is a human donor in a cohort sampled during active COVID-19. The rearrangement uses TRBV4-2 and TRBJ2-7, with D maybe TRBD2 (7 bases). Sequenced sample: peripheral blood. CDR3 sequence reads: CASSQDVGGTRSYEQYF. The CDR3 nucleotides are TGTGCCAGCAGCCAAGATGTGGGGGGGACAAGGTCTTACGAGCAGTACTTC.